The 26 T cell receptor beta chains presented below share a single source sample, sequenced in a study of OX40 agonist ivuxolimab in advanced cancers. Assay used: immunoSEQ multiplex PCR; TCRdb lists only in-frame clones, some missing. The repertoire has tens of thousands of clones, over 75% of them found once; the top ten carry 20% to 25%. Here the sequenced sample was CD4+ or CD8+ T cells sorted from blood, taken in a trial of the OX40 agonist ivuxolimab. These receptors were taken from an adult with an advanced solid tumor such as melanoma, head and neck, liver or kidney cancer.

The genes are TRBV9 and TRBJ2-1; the D call may be TRBD1 or TRBD2 (5 bases each). The germline V gene encodes CDR1 SGDLS and CDR2 YYNGEE. V dropped 4 bases and J dropped 5 bases, with 13 bases sitting between them. The CDR3 spans 14 residues. The CDR3 loop reads CASSPWGSNNEQFF. CDR3 DNA: TGTGCCAGCAGCCCCTGGGGGTCTAACAATGAGCAGTTCTTC.

This clone has more than one count but fewer than ten. The CDR3 DNA follows: TGTGCCAGCAGTGAGCCGGATCAGCCCCAGCATTTT. Protein: CASSEPDQPQHF. The chain is built from TRBV7-9 and TRBJ1-5, with no clear D. The CDR3 extends over 12 amino acids. Germline V gene sequence: CDR1 SEHNR, CDR2 FQNEAQ (reference sequence). V was clipped by 6 bases and J by 5 bases, with 8 bases between them. Together with reference TRBV7-9 and TRBJ1-5, the CDR3 gives the full variable domain: DTGVSQNPRHKITKRGQNVTFRCDPISEHNRLYWYRQTLGQGPEFLTYFQNEAQLEKSRLLSDRFSAERPKGSFSTLEIQRTEQGDSAMYLCASSEPDQPQHFGDGTRLSIL.

This clone was found a few times. The rearrangement uses TRBV15 and TRBJ1-5, with 7 bases that match TRBD1. The germline V gene has CDR1 LNHNV and CDR2 YYDKDF (reference sequence). V lost 5 bases, J lost 2 bases, and 6 bases stayed unmatched. The CDR3 has 15 amino acids. CDR3 DNA: TGTGCCACCAGCCCACAGGGACAGCGCAATCAGCCCCAGCATTTT. Translating it yields CATSPQGQRNQPQHF.

This clone was observed a handful of times. The chain has TRBV7-2 and TRBJ2-1, with 8 bases lining up with TRBD1. V shed 2 bases, J shed 3 bases, and the junction held 12 bases outside the gene matches. The CDR3 spans 18 residues. Looked up from germline, CDR1 is SGHTA and CDR2 is FQGNSA. The CDR3 spells CASSLRGSLDRVYNEQFF. In DNA form, the CDR3 reads TGTGCCAGCAGCTTAAGGGGTTCATTGGACAGGGTCTACAATGAGCAGTTCTTC.

This clone was seen just once. The rearrangement joins TRBV9 to TRBJ2-7, with TRBD2 matching over 7 bases. Trimming at V came to 3 bases and at J to 0 bases, leaving 3 bases not matched to a gene. Germline V gene sequence: CDR1 SGDLS, CDR2 YYNGEE. This CDR3 has 14 amino acids. CDR3 protein: CASSAGGSSYEQYF. The CDR3 nucleotides read TGTGCCAGCAGCGCGGGGGGTTCCTCCTACGAGCAGTACTTC.

The chain has TRBV6-6 and TRBJ2-1; D is unclear. Per the germline V gene, CDR1 is MNHNY and CDR2 is SVGAGI (reference sequence). The ends were cut back, 3 bases at V and 6 bases at J, with 9 bases in the middle. The CDR3 contains 13 residues. CDR3 in amino acids: CASSYTQSNEQFF. CDR3 in DNA: TGTGCCAGCAGTTATACGCAGAGCAATGAGCAGTTCTTC.

The chain recombines TRBV6-5 with TRBJ2-2; D uncertain. From germline, CDR1 is MNHEY and CDR2 SVGAGI. V shed 2 bases and J shed 1 base, with 5 bases lying between them. The CDR3 extends over 14 amino acids. CDR3 in amino acids: CASSYNENTGELFF. CDR3 DNA sequence: TGTGCCAGCAGTTACAATGAGAACACCGGGGAGCTGTTTTTT.

A few counts support this clone. The gene calls are TRBV7-9 and TRBJ2-5, with D perhaps matching TRBD2 (6 bases). Germline V CDR1 and CDR2: SEHNR, FQNEAQ (reference sequence). Trimming left V 5 bases short and J 4 bases short, with 20 bases between. This CDR3 comprises 16 residues. Here the CDR3 DNA reads TGTGCCAGCAGCCCCAACCTGGGGGGAGGTCGAGAGACCCAGTACTTC. Translation: CASSPNLGGGRETQYF.

The chain employs TRBV27 and TRBJ2-2; 13 nucleotides agree with TRBD2. The CDR3 covers 16 residues. V dropped 3 bases and J dropped 7; count of bases not matched to a gene: 5. CDR1 MNHEY and CDR2 SMNVEV come from the germline V gene (reference sequence). The CDR3 DNA reads as TGTGCCAGCAGTTTGGGACTAGCGGGAAAGGTCGGGGAGCTGTTTTTT. This codes for CASSLGLAGKVGELFF.

V and J are TRBV30 and TRBJ2-7; no clear D. V lost 0 bases to trimming and J lost 3 bases, with 9 bases between them. CDR3 length: 13 amino acids. Germline-derived CDR1 and CDR2 are GTSNPN and SVGIG (reference sequence). The CDR3: CAWSVRWGYEQYF. In nucleotides, the CDR3 is TGTGCCTGGAGTGTACGATGGGGCTACGAGCAGTACTTC.

V gene TRBV29-1 combines with J gene TRBJ2-2; D unresolved. Germline V CDR1 and CDR2: SQVTM, ANQGSEA. Trimming removed 1 base from V and 1 base from J, with 13 bases in between. The CDR3 runs to 16 residues. CDR3 sequence (DNA): TGCAGCGTTGAAGGGGTTCCTGGCGAGAACACCGGGGAGCTGTTTTTT. This gives the protein CSVEGVPGENTGELFF.

This chain joins TRBV2 and TRBJ1-4; D unclear. Germline CDR1 reads SNHLY; CDR2 reads FYNNEI. The germline V and J ends were trimmed by 4 bases and 7 bases, with 16 bases remaining between them. The CDR3 runs to 15 residues. The CDR3: CASSVDGVPLEKLFF. The CDR3 DNA is TGTGCCAGCAGTGTCGACGGGGTTCCCCTTGAAAAACTGTTTTTT.

This clone was picked up a small number of times. The chain uses TRBV27 and TRBJ1-6; D not resolved. The germline V and J ends were trimmed by 5 bases and 9 bases, with 14 bases remaining between them. CDR3 length equals 14 residues. Germline-derived CDR1 and CDR2 are MNHEY and SMNVEV (reference sequence). Written as DNA, the CDR3 is TGTGCCAGCAGTCACCCGGGGTTTACTTCACCCCTCCACTTT. This gives the protein CASSHPGFTSPLHF.

CDR3 bases: TGCGCCAGCTCGATGGGGGGCTACAATGAGCAGTTCTTC. Translation gives CASSMGGYNEQFF. This chain joins TRBV5-1 and TRBJ2-1; perhaps TRBD2 as D (6 bases). This CDR3 comprises 13 residues. Looked up from germline, CDR1 is SGHRS and CDR2 is YFSETQ. Trimming removed 7 bases from V and 3 bases from J, with 11 bases in between.

This chain uses TRBV27 with TRBJ2-7; D perhaps matches TRBD2 (6 bases). V was trimmed by 7 bases and J by 5 bases, leaving 9 bases between them. Germline lookup yields CDR1 MNHEY and CDR2 SMNVEV (reference sequence). CDR3 size: 11 residues. CDR3 residues: CASTGGNEQYF. The CDR3 DNA reads as TGTGCCAGCACCGGCGGGAACGAGCAGTACTTC.

The chain has TRBV4-1 and TRBJ2-7; unclear D gene. Per the germline V gene, CDR1 is MGHRA and CDR2 is YSYEKL. This CDR3 is 16 amino acids long. The V gene lost 0 bases and the J gene lost 0 bases, with 12 bases spanning the gap. This chain's CDR3 is CASSQESGPSSYEQYF. The CDR3, as DNA: TGCGCCAGCAGCCAAGAGAGTGGCCCAAGCTCCTACGAGCAGTACTTC.

This chain links TRBV27 with TRBJ1-1; weak D call: TRBD1 (5 bases). The ends were cut back, 6 bases at V and 4 bases at J, with 12 bases in the middle. The germline V gene has CDR1 MNHEY and CDR2 SMNVEV (reference sequence). The CDR3 is 13 amino acids. The CDR3, as DNA: TGTGCCAGCAGCGAACCAAGGGGCACTGAAGCTTTCTTT. As protein: CASSEPRGTEAFF.

The rearrangement joins TRBV5-6 to TRBJ1-3, with D hard to call. Germline CDR1 and CDR2: SGHDT and YYEEEE. V lost 3 bases and J 3 bases, leaving 13 bases between the germline ends. This CDR3 spans 15 amino acids. CDR3 amino acids: CASSSPDPSGNTIYF. CDR3 sequence (DNA): TGTGCCAGCAGCTCGCCGGACCCTAGTGGAAACACCATATATTTT.

V usage is TRBV11-2 and J usage is TRBJ1-1, with a possible D match to TRBD1 (5 bases). Trimming removed 5 bases from V and 1 base from J, with 14 bases in between. Per germline, CDR1 SGHAT and CDR2 FQNNGV. The CDR3 has 15 amino acids. The CDR3 is CASSRRDGSNTEAFF. CDR3 bases: TGTGCCAGCAGCCGAAGGGACGGCTCGAACACTGAAGCTTTCTTT.

The rearrangement uses TRBV27 and TRBJ2-7, with 12 bases identical to TRBD2. Germline CDR1 is MNHEY and CDR2 is SMNVEV (reference sequence). J was trimmed by 2 bases and V by 6 bases; bases with no gene match: 2. CDR3 length: 14 amino acids. Written as DNA, the CDR3 is TGTGCCAGCAGACGGACTAGCGGGGCCTACGAGCAGTACTTC. It translates to CASRRTSGAYEQYF.

The chain recombines TRBV11-3 with TRBJ2-6; D may be TRBD1 (5 bases). Germline CDR1 and CDR2: SGHNT and YENEEA. This CDR3 is 17 amino acids long. V lost 5 bases and J 6 bases, leaving 20 bases between the germline ends. CDR3 in amino acids: CASSLGHAMSAANVLTF. The DNA of the CDR3 is TGTGCCAGCAGCCTTGGACACGCCATGTCCGCGGCCAACGTCCTGACTTTC.

There are a few counts of this clone. The V gene is TRBV10-2, the J gene TRBJ2-3; no reliable D call. The CDR3 has 15 amino acids. V dropped 7 bases and J dropped 6 bases, with 20 bases sitting between them. From germline, CDR1 is WSHSY and CDR2 SAAADI. The chain's CDR3 is CASMWERSQDDTQYF. In DNA form, the CDR3 reads TGCGCCAGCATGTGGGAACGGTCGCAGGACGATACGCAGTATTTT.

This clone occurred once. Other DNA sequences in the same sample also yield this CDR3. This chain uses TRBV19 with TRBJ1-4, with a tentative D call TRBD1 (5 bases). The CDR3 contains 15 residues. Trimming took off 4 bases at V and 0 bases at J, with 9 bases between the two ends. Germline V gives CDR1 LNHDA, CDR2 SQIVND (reference sequence). This CDR3 is CASSTGTATNEKLFF. In nucleotides, the CDR3 is TGTGCCAGTAGTACCGGGACCGCAACTAATGAAAAACTGTTTTTT. Combining the CDR3 with reference TRBV19 and TRBJ1-4 gives the whole variable domain DGGITQSPKYLFRKEGQNVTLSCEQNLNHDAMYWYRQDPGQGLRLIYYSQIVNDFQKGDIAEGYSVSREKKESFPLTVTSAQKNPTAFYLCASSTGTATNEKLFFGSGTQLSVL.

This chain links TRBV4-3 with TRBJ1-2; the match to TRBD1 covers 8 bases. Per the germline V gene, CDR1 is LGHNA and CDR2 is YSLEER. The CDR3 is 15 amino acids. With V trimmed by 0 bases and J by 4 bases, 4 bases remained unmatched. The CDR3 DNA reads as TGCGCCAGCAGCCAAGATTCAACAGGGGGCTATGGCTACACCTTC. It is translated as CASSQDSTGGYGYTF.

This clone occurred a few times. The chain couples TRBV7-9 to TRBJ1-5; the match to TRBD1 covers 7 bases. The CDR3 sequence is 14 residues long. Germline-derived CDR1 and CDR2 are SEHNR and FQNEAQ (reference sequence). Trimming removed 4 bases from V and 3 bases from J; junction bases left unmatched: 3. CDR3 sequence (DNA): TGTGCCAGCAGCTCGACAGGGAACAATCAGCCCCAGCATTTT. Translation gives CASSSTGNNQPQHF.

This clone was seen a single time. The V call is TRBV29-1, the J call TRBJ1-2, with unresolved D. CDR1 and CDR2 (germline): SQVTM, ANQGSEA. V was shortened by 4 bases and J by 1 base, with 7 bases between the two germline ends. The CDR3 has 12 amino acids. The CDR3 DNA is TGCAGCGTTGGGGATATTAACTATGGCTACACCTTC. Encoded protein: CSVGDINYGYTF. Complete variable domain (other parts from reference TRBV29-1 and TRBJ1-2): SAVISQKPSRDICQRGTSLTIQCQVDSQVTMMFWYRQQPGQSLTLIATANQGSEATYESGFVIDKFPISRPNLTFSTLTVSNMSPEDSSIYLCSVGDINYGYTFGSGTRLTVV.